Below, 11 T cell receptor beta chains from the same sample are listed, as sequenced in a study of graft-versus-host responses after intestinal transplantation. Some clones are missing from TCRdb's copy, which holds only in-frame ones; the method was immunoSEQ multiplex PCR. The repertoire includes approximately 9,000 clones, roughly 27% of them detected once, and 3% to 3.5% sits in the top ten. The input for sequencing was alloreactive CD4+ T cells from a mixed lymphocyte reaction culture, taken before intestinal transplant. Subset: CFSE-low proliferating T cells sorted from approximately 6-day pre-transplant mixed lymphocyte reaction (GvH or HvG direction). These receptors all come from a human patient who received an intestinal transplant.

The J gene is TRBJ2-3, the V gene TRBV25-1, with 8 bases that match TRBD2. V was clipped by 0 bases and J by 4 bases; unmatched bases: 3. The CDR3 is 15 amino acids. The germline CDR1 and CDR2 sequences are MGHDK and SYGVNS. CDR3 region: CASSEYGGGSDTQYF. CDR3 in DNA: TGTGCCAGCAGTGAATACGGGGGGGGTTCAGATACGCAGTATTTT.

The CDR3 DNA is TGTGCCATCAGTGAGGCTAGCGGGAGGTTAAGTGAGCAGTTCTTC. Protein sequence: CAISEASGRLSEQFF. This rearrangement joins TRBV10-3 to TRBJ2-1; TRBD2 aligns across 11 bases. Germline V gives CDR1 ENHRY, CDR2 SYGVKD. After removal of 2 bases from V and 9 bases from J, the junction contained 6 bases not matched to a gene. The CDR3 runs to 15 residues.

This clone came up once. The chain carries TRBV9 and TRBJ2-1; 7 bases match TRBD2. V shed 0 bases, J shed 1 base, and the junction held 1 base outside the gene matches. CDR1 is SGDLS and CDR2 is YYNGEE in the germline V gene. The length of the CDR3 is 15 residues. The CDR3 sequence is CASSVGGRSYNEQFF. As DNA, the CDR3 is TGTGCCAGCAGCGTAGGCGGGAGATCCTACAATGAGCAGTTCTTC.

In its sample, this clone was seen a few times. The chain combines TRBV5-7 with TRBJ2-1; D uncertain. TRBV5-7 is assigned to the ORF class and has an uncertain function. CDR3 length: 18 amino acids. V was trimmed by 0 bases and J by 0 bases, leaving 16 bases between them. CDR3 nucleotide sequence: TGTGCCAGCAGCTTGGCCGTCGGATCCATTAGCTCCTACAATGAGCAGTTCTTC. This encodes CASSLAVGSISSYNEQFF.

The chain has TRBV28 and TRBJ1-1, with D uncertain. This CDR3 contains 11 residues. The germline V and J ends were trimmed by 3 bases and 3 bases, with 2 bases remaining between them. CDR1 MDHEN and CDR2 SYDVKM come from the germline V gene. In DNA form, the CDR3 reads TGTGCCAGCAGTTTCTACACTGAAGCTTTCTTT. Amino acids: CASSFYTEAFF.

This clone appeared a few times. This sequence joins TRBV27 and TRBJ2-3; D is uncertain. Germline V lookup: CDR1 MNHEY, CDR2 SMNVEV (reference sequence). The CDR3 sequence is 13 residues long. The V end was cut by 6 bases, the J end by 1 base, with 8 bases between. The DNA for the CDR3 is TGTGCCAGCAGCCTAACGGGCACAGATACGCAGTATTTT. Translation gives CASSLTGTDTQYF.

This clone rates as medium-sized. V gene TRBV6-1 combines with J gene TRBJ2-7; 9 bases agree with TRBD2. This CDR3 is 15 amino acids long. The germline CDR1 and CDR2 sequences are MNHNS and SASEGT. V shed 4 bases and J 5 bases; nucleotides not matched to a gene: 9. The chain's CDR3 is CASSVLSSGINEQYF. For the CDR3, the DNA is TGTGCCAGCAGTGTGCTATCTAGCGGGATCAACGAGCAGTACTTC.

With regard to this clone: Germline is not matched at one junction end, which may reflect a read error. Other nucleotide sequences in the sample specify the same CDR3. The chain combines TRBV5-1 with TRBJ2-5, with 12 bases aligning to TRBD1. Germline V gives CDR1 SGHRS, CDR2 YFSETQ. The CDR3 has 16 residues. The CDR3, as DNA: TGCGCCAGCAGCTTGGCGGGGACAGGGGGCGGAGAGACTCAGTACTTC. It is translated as CASSLAGTGGGETQYF.

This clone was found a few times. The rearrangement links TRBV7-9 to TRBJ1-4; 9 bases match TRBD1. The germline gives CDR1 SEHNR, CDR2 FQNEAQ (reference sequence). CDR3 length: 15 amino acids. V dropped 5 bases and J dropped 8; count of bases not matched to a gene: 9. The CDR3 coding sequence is TGTGCCAGCAGCGGGGACAGGGCTGTAAACGAAAAACTGTTTTTT. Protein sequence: CASSGDRAVNEKLFF.

The CDR3 loop is CASLVNVLAQSRANVLTF. The CDR3 bases are TGTGCCAGCTTGGTGAATGTTCTCGCACAAAGTCGGGCCAACGTCCTGACTTTC. The chain joins TRBV5-5 to TRBJ2-6; D not certain. Trimming took 7 bases from V and 5 from J, leaving 25 bases between them. The CDR3 spans 18 residues. The germline V gene encodes CDR1 SGHKS and CDR2 YYEKEE (reference sequence).

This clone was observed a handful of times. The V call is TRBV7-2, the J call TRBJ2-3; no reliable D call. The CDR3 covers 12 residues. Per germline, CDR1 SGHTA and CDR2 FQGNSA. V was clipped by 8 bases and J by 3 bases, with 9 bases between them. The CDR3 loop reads CASQVITDTQYF. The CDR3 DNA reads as TGTGCCAGCCAAGTGATAACAGATACGCAGTATTTT. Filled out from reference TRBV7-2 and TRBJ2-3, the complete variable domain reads GAGVSQSPSNKVTEKGKDVELRCDPISGHTALYWYRQSLGQGLEFLIYFQGNSAPDKSGLPSDRFSAERTGGSVSTLTIQRTQQEDSAVYLCASQVITDTQYFGPGTRLTVL.